This T cell receptor (beta chain) was captured by sequencing in a study of radiation and T cells in renal cell carcinoma. The J segment lost 5 bases and the V segment lost 5 bases, leaving 6 bases of the junction unmatched. The length of the CDR3 is 15 residues. Per the germline V gene, CDR1 is SGHAT and CDR2 is FQNNGV. The time point was: baseline pretreatment blood. As to treatment: 15 Gy SBRT to primary tumor, nephrectomy 4 weeks later. Method: immunoSEQ multiplex PCR; TCRdb's copy keeps in-frame clones and lacks some. The repertoire holds 100,000 or so clones, with less than 90% as singletons. The chain joins TRBV11-2 to TRBJ2-1, with 10 positions matching TRBD2. The specimen comprised blood, sampled from a patient whose treatment included radiotherapy and nephrectomy. The clonotype originates from a man in his forties or fifties with renal cell carcinoma. Here the CDR3 reads CASSPRLAGHNEQFF. The CDR3 coding sequence is TGTGCCAGCAGCCCTAGACTAGCGGGCCACAATGAGCAGTTCTTC.